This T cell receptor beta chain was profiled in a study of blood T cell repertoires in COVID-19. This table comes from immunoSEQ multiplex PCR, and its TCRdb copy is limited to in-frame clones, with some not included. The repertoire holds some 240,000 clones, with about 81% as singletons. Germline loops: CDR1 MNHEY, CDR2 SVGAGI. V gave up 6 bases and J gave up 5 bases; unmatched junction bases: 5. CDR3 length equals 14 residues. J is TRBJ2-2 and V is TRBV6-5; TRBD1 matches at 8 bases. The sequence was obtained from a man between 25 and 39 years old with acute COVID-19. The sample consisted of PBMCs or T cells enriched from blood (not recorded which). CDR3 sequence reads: CASRDTGGTGELFF. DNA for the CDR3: TGTGCCAGCAGGGATACAGGGGGAACCGGGGAGCTGTTTTTT.